The T cell receptor (beta chain) described here comes from a study of patients and donors after allogeneic stem cell transplantation (TCRdb year 2020). Libraries were prepared through RT-PCR. This sample was sequenced with a NextSeq 550. The public reads were reanalyzed by TCRdb: fastp trimming at Q25, MiXCR alignment, in-frame beta chains only. Duplicate CDR3 protein sequences are folded into a single record with the most common DNA and genes. The sample includes hundreds of thousands of distinct CDR3 sequences, with 16% observed a single time. The ten largest account for about 7% of the sample. This clonotype was picked up many times. Its antigen specificity is not known. It has no much larger one-base neighbor in the sample; base qualities were not kept. Including the terminal cysteine and phenylalanine, the CDR3 comprises 14 residues. CDR3 DNA only is kept here, 42 bases in frame from base 1. Trimming takes 6 bases off V and 4 bases off J; junction bases not matched to a gene: 6. The germline V gene (reference sequence) provides CDR1 SEHNR and CDR2 FQNEAQ.

The sample taken for sequencing was blood, either unsorted or a sorted T cell fraction (not recorded which). This chain is built from TRBV7-9 and TRBJ1-5; 7 bases in the middle match TRBD1. The sequence came from a human donor who was either an allogeneic HSCT recipient or a stem cell or donor lymphocyte infusion donor (not recorded which). It is not recorded whose cells these are; they may come from a transplant donor. The DNA sequence follows: TGTGCCAGCAGAGACGACAGGGTTAATCAGCCCCAGCATTTT. Its amino acids are CASRDDRVNQPQHF.